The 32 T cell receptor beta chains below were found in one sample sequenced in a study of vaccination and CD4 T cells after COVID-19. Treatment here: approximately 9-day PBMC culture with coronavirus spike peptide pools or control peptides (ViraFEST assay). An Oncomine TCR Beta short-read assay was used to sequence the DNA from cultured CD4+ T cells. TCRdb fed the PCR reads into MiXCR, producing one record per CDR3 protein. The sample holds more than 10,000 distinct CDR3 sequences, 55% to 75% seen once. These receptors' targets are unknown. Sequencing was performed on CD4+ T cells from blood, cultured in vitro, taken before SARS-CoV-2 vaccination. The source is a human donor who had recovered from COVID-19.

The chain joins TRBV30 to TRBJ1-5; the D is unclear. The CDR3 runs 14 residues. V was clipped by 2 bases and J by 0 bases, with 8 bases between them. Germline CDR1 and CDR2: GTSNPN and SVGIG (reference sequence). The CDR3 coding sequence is TGTGCCTGGAGTCTCGGTGATAGCAATCAGCCCCAGCATTTT. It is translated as CAWSLGDSNQPQHF.

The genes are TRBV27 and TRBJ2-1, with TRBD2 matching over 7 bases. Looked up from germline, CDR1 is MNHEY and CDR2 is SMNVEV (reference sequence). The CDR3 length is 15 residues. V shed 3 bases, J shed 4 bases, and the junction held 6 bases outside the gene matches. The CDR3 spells CASSFLASGYNEQFF. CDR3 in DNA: TGTGCCAGCAGTTTCCTCGCTAGCGGATACAATGAGCAGTTCTTC.

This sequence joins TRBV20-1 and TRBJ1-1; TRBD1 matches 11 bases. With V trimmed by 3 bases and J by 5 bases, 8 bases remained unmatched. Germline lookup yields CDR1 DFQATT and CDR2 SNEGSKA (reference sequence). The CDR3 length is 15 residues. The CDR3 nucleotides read TGCAGTGCTAGGGCTAGGACAGGGGGCAGGACTGAAGCTTTCTTT. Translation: CSARARTGGRTEAFF.

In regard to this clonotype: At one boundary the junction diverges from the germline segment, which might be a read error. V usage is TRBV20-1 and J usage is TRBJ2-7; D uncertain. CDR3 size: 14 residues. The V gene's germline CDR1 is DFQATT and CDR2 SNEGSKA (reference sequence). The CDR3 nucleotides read TGCAGTGCTAGGTACGATGCGAGATCCTACGGGCAGTACTTC. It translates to CSARYDARSYGQYF.

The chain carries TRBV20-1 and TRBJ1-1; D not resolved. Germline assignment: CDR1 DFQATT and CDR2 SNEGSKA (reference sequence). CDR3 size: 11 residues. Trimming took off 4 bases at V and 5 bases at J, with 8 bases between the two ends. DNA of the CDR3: TGCAGTGCTACCCTTAGGACTGAAGCTTTCTTT. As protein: CSATLRTEAFF.

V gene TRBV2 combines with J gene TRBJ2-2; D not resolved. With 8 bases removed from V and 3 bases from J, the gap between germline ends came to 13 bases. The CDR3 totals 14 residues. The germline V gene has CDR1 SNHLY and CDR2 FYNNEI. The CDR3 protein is CASAPGADTGELFF. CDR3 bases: TGTGCCAGCGCCCCGGGCGCGGACACCGGGGAGCTGTTTTTT.

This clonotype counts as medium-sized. Here the CDR3 reads CASRRGGGRNEQYF. CDR3 DNA sequence: TGTGCCAGCCGACGAGGGGGGGGACGGAACGAGCAGTACTTC. The rearrangement uses TRBV12-3 or TRBV12-4 and TRBJ2-7; possibly TRBD2 for D (7 bases). The CDR3 is made up of 14 amino acids. Trimming left V 8 bases short and J 5 bases short, with 19 bases between.

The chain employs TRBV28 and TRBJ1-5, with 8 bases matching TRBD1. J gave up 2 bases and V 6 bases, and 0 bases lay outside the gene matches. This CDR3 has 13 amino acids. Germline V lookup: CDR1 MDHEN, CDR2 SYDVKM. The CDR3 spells CASRTGGNQPQHF. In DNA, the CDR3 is TGTGCCAGCAGGACAGGGGGCAATCAGCCCCAGCATTTT.

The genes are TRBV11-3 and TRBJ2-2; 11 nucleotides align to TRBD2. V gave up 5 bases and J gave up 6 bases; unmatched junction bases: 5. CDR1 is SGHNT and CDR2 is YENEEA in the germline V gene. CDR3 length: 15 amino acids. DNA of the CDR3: TGTGCCAGCAGCCTGACTAGCGGGAAGGCCGGGGAGCTGTTTTTT. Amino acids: CASSLTSGKAGELFF.

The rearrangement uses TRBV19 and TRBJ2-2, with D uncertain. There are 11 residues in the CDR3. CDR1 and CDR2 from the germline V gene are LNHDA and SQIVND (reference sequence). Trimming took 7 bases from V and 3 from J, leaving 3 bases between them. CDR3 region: CASTDTGELFF. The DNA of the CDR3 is TGTGCCAGTACCGACACCGGGGAGCTGTTTTTT.

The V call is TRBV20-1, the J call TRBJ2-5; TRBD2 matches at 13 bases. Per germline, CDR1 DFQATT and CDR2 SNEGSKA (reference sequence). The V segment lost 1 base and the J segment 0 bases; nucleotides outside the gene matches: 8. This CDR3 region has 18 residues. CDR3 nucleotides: TGCAGTGCTAGAGTACCGGGGACTAGCGGGGTCGACCAAGAGACCCAGTACTTC. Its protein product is CSARVPGTSGVDQETQYF.

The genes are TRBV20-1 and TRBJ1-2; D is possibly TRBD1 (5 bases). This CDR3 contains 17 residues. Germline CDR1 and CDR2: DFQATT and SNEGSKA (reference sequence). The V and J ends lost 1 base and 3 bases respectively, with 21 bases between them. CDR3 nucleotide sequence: TGCAGTGCTAGAGTACTGTTTGGGGGGGTTCGAGACTATGGCTACACCTTC. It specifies CSARVLFGGVRDYGYTF.

The CDR3 DNA is TGTGCCAGCAGTGAACTGGACAGGGGTCGGTTGAGGGGCTACACCTTC. Translation gives CASSELDRGRLRGYTF. The chain is built from TRBV2 and TRBJ1-2, with 9 bases aligning to TRBD1. Germline-derived CDR1 and CDR2 are SNHLY and FYNNEI. The V gene end was trimmed by 2 bases and the J gene end by 8 bases; junction bases not matched to a gene: 12. This CDR3 comprises 16 residues.

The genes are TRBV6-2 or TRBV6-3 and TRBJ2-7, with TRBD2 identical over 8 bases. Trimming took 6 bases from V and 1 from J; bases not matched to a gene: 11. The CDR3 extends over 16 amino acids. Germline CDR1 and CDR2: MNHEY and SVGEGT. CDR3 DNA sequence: TGTGCCAGCAGCCCCTTAGGGGCGGGAGGTTCCTACGAGCAGTACTTC. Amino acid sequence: CASSPLGAGGSYEQYF.

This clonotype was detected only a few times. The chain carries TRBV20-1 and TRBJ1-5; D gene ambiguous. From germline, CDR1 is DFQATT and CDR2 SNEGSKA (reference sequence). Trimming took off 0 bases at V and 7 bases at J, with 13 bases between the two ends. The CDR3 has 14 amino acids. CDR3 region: CSARDLGFYQPQHF. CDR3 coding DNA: TGCAGTGCTAGAGATTTGGGGTTTTACCAGCCCCAGCATTTT.

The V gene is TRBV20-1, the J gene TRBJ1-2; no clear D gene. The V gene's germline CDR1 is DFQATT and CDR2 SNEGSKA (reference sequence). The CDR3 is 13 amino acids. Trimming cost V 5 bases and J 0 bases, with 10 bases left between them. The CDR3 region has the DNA TGCAGTGCTCGGTCAACCTCTAACTATGGCTACACCTTC. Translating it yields CSARSTSNYGYTF.

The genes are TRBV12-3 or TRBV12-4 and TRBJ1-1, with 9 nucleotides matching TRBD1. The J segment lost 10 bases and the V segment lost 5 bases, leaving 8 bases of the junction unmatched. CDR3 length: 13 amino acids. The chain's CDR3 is CASSPTGGPAAFF. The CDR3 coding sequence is TGTGCCAGCAGTCCGACAGGGGGACCTGCAGCTTTCTTT.

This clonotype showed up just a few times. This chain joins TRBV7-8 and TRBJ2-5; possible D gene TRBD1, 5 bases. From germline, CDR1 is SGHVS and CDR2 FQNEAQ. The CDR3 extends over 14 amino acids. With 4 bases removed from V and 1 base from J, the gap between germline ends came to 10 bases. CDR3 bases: TGTGCCAGCAGCTCGAGACAGATCCAAGAGACCCAGTACTTC. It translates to CASSSRQIQETQYF.

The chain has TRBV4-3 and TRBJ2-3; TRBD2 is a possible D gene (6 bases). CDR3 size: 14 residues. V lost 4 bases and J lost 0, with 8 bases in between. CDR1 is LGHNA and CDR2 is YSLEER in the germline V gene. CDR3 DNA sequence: TGCGCCAGCAGCCTGGCGGGGAGCACAGATACGCAGTATTTT. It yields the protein CASSLAGSTDTQYF.

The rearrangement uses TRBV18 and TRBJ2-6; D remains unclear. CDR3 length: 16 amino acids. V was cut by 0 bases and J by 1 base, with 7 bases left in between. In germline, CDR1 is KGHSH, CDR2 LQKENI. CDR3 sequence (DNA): TGTGCCAGCTCACCACCATCAGTGTCTGGGGCCAACGTCCTGACTTTC. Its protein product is CASSPPSVSGANVLTF.

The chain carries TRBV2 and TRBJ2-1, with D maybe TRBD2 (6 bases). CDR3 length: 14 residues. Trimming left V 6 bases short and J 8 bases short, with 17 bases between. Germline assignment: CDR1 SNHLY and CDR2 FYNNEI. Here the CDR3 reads CASRHRTTVYEQFF. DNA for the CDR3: TGTGCCAGCAGGCATAGGACTACTGTGTATGAGCAGTTCTTC.

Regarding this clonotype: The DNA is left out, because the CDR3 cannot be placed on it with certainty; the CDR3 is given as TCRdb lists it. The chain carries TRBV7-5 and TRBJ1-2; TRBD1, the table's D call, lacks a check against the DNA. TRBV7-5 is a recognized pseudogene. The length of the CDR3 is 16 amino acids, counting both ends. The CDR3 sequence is CISVSEVVPGSYGCTF.

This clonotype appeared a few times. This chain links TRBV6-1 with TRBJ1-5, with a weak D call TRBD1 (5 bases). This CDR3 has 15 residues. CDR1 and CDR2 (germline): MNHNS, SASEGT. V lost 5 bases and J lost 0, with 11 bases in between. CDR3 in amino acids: CASSPGTDSNQPQHF. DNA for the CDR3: TGTGCCAGCAGTCCCGGGACGGATAGCAATCAGCCCCAGCATTTT.

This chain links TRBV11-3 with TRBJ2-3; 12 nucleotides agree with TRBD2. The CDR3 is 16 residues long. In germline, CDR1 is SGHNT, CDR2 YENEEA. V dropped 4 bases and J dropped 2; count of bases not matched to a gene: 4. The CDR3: CASSSTSGGFTDTQYF. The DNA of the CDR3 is TGTGCCAGCAGCTCGACTAGCGGGGGTTTCACAGATACGCAGTATTTT.

CDR3 region: CASTYGASTDTQYF. The DNA of the CDR3 is TGTGCCAGCACCTACGGGGCTAGCACAGATACGCAGTATTTT. The chain employs TRBV11-3 and TRBJ2-3; D tentatively fits TRBD1 or TRBD2 (5 bases each). Trimming removed 7 bases at V and 0 bases at J, with 11 bases between. CDR1 is SGHNT and CDR2 is YENEEA in the germline V gene. The CDR3 is made up of 14 amino acids.

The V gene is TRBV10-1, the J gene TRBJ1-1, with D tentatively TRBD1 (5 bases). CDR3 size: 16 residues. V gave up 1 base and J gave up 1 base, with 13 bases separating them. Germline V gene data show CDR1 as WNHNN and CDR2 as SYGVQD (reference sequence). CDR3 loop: CASSEFRGRANTEAFF. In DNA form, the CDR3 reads TGCGCCAGCAGTGAGTTTCGCGGCAGGGCGAACACTGAAGCTTTCTTT.

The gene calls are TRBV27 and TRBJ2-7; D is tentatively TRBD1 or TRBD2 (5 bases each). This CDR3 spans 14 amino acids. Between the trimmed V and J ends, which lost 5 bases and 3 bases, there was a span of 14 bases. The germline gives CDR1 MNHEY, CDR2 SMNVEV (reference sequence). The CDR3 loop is CASSPKGTVYEQYF. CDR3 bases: TGTGCCAGCAGTCCGAAAGGGACGGTCTACGAGCAGTACTTC.

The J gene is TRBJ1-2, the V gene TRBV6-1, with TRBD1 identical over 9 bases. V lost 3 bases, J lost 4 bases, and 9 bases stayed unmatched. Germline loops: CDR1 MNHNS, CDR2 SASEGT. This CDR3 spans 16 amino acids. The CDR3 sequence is CASSEAGTGLGYGYTF. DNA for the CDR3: TGTGCCAGCAGTGAGGCCGGGACAGGGTTGGGCTATGGCTACACCTTC.

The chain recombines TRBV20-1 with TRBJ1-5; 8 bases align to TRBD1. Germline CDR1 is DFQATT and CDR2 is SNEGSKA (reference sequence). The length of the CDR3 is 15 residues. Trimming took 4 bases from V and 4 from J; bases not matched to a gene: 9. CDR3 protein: CSAIVTGAINQPQHF. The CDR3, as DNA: TGCAGTGCTATAGTGACAGGGGCGATAAATCAGCCCCAGCATTTT.

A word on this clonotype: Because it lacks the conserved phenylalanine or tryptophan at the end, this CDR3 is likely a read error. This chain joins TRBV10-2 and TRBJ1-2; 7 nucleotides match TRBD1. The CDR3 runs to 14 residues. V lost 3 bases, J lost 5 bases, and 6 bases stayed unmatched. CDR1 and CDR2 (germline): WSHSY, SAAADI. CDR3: CASSDPGGGYGYTS. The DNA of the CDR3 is TGCGCCAGCAGTGACCCAGGGGGAGGTTATGGCTACACCTCC.

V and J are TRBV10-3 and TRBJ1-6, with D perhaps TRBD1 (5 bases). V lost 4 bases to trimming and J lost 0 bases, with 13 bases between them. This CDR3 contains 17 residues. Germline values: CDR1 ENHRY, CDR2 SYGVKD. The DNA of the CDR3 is TGTGCCATCAGTGTTGGGACGCTAAGCTCCTATAATTCACCCCTCCACTTT. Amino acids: CAISVGTLSSYNSPLHF.

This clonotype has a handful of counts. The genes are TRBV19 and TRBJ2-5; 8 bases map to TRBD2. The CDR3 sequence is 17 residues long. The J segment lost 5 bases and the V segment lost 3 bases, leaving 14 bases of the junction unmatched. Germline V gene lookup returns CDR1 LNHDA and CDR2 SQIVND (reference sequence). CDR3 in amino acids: CASSMSQGSAGEETQYF. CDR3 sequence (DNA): TGTGCCAGTAGTATGAGCCAGGGCTCAGCGGGAGAGGAGACCCAGTACTTC. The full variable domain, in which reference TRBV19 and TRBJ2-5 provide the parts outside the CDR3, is DGGITQSPKYLFRKEGQNVTLSCEQNLNHDAMYWYRQDPGQGLRLIYYSQIVNDFQKGDIAEGYSVSREKKESFPLTVTSAQKNPTAFYLCASSMSQGSAGEETQYFGPGTRLLVL.